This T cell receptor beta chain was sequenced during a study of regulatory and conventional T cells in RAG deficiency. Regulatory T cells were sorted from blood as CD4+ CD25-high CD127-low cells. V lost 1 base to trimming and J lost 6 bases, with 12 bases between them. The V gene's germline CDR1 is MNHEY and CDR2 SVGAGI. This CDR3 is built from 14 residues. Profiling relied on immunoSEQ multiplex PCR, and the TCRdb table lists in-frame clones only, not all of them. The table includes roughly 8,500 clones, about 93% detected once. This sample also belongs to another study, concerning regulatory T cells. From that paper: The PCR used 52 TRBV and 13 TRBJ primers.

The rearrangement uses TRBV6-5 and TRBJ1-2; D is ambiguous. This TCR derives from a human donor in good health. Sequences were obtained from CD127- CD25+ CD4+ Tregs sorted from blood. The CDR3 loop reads CASSYLGRKNGYTF. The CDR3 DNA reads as TGTGCCAGCAGTTACTTGGGGAGAAAGAATGGCTACACCTTC.